This TCR beta chain was captured by sequencing in a study of T cell repertoires in cytomegalovirus infection. MiXCR, run by TCRdb on the reads, gives a single entry per CDR3 protein. Found here are under 850,000 distinct CDR3 sequences, 35% to 45% of them singletons; the top ten hold about 2.8%. The germline V gene has CDR1 MNHEY and CDR2 SMNVEV (reference sequence). With 6 bases clipped from V and 9 bases from J, the junction kept 10 bases outside the gene matches. The CDR3 spans 14 residues. The sequence came from a human donor in good health (CMV status not recorded). Some clones in this sample may be carry-over from other donors' samples. Source material: PBMCs. J is TRBJ2-2 and V is TRBV27; 7 nucleotides match TRBD1. CDR3 sequence reads: CASRGAGGTWELFF. In DNA form, the CDR3 reads TGTGCCAGCAGGGGGGCAGGGGGTACCTGGGAGCTGTTTTTT.